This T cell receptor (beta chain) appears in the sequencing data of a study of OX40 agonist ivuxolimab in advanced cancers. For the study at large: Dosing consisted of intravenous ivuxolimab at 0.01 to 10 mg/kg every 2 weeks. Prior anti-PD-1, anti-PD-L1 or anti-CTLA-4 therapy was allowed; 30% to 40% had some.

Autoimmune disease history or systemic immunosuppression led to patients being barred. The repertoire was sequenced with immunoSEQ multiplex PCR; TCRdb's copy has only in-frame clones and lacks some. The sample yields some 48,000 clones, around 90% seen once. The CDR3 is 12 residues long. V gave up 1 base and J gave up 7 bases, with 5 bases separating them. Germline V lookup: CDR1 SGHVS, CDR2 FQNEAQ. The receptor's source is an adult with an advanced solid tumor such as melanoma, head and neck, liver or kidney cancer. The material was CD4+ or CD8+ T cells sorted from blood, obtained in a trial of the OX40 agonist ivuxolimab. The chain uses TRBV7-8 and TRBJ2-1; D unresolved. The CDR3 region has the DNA TGTGCCAGCAGCTTAGTCCCGAATGAGCAGTTCTTC. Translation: CASSLVPNEQFF.